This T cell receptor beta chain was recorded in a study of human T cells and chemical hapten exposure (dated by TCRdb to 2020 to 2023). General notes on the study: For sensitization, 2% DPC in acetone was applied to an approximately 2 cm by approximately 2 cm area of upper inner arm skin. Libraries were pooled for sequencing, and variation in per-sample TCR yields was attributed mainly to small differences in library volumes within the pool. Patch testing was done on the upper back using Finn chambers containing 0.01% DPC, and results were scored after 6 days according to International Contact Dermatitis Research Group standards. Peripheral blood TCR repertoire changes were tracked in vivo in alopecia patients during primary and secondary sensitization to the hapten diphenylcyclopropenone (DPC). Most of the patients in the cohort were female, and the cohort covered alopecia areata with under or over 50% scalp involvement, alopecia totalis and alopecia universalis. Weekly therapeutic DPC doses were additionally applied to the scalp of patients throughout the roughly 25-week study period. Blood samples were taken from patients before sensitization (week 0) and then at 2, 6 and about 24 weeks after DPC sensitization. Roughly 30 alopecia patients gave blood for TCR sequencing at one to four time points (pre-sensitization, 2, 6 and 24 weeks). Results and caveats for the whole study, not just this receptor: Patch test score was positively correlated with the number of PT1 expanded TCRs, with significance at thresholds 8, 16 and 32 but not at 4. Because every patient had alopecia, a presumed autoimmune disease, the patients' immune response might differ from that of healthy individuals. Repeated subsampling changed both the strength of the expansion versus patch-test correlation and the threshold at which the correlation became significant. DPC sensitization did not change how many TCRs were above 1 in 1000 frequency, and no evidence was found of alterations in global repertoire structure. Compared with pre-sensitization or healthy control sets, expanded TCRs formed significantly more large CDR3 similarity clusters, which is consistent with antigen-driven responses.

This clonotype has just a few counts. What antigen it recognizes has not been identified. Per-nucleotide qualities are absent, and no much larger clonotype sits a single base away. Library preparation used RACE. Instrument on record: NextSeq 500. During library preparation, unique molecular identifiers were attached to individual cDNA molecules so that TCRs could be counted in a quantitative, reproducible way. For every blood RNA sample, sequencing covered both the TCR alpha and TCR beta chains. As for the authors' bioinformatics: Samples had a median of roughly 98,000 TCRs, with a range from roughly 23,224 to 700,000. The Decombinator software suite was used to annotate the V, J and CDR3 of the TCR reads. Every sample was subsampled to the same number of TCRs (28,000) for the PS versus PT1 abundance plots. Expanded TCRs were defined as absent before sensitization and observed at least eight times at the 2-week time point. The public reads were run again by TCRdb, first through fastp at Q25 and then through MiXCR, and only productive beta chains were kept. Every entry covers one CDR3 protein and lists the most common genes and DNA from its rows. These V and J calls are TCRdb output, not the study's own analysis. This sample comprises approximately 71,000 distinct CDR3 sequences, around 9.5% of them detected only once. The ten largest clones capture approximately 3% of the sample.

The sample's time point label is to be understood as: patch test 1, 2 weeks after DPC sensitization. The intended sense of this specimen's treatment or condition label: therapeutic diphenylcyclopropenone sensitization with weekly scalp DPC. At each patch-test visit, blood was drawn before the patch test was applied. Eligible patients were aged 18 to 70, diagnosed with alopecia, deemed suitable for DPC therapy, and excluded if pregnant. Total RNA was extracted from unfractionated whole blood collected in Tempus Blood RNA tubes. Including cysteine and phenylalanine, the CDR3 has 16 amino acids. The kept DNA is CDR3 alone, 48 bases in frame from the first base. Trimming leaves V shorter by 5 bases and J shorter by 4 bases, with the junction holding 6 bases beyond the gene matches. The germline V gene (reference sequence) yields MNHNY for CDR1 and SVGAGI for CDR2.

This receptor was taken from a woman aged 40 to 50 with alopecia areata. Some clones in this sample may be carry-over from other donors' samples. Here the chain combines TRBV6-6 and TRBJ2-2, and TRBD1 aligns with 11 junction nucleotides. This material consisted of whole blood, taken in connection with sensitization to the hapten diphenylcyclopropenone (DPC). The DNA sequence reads TGTGCCAGCAGTGTTACCGGGACAGGGGGCACCGGGGAGCTGTTTTTT. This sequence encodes CASSVTGTGGTGELFF.